This T cell receptor (beta chain) was identified in a study of cytomegalovirus exposure and HLA in healthy donors (dated by TCRdb to between 2016 and 2019). Background for the entire study: An earlier analysis of approximately 640 of the donors reported approximately 290 Gb of sequence data and approximately 110 million unique TCR beta sequences from some 180 million T cells. About 280 gigabases of sequencing data and tens of millions of unique TCR sequences made up an early release that covered roughly 670 HLA-typed donors. The genetic ancestry cluster associated with self-reported Caucasian donors included 80% to 90% of the 300 to 450 genotyped donors. The aim of the study was to test whether cataloging public T cell receptors could identify signatures of past pathogen exposure. The study used immunosequencing to profile the T cell repertoires of more than 650 subjects and linked those repertoires to cytomegalovirus serostatus. Besides the first cohort of approximately 670 subjects, a separate validation cohort made up of 90 to 150 different subjects was used. High-throughput TCR immunosequencing, statistical association of individual TCRs with disease status, and machine learning were combined to predict cytomegalovirus infection status. In a later analysis, previously published TCR beta repertoires from fewer than 750 donors were re-analyzed and high-resolution HLA genotyping was added so that TCR occurrence patterns could be studied. In the later analysis, no new phenotypic data were used to find candidate immune exposures; instead, reliance was placed on TCR beta sequences and their occurrence across donors. An earlier analysis of 500 to 650 of the donors applied high-throughput TCR beta sequencing to assess whether each TCR beta V gene segment acted as functional or pseudogenic. Donor age, sex, ethnicity and CMV serostatus were compiled together with the repertoire data. Genome-wide SNP genotypes for about 65% of the 666 donors were used in a later genetic analysis, which treated that subset as a discovery cohort. Every repertoire in the discovery cohort had been generated on one and the same sequencing platform. Both class I and class II loci were covered by HLA typing, at four-digit resolution. The number of typed donors differed by locus: roughly 629-630 for A, B, C, DRB1 and DQB1; 500 to 550 for DQA1; 606 for DPA1; and about 470 for DPB1. Because of strong linkage in the cohort, five DR-DQ haplotypes were treated as single units for association and clustering. Across some 400 genotyped donors of the cohort, an average of about 240,000 unique TCR beta nucleotide sequences per donor were sequenced, and 15% to 20% of those sequences were non-productive. The full study reports these points: Most TCR sequences were observed very rarely across donors, whereas some public TCRs were present in many individuals. Because HLA typing was unavailable for some donors at each locus, only the typed subset was used in association tests. Because the 87-base-pair reads could not distinguish some IMGT-functional V segments, including TRBV6-2 and TRBV6-3, those segments were excluded. Sequencing depth was assumed to be roughly uniform across donors in the presence/absence analyses, though that assumption may not hold. In a later analysis, several top co-occurrence clusters were reported to appear linked to parvovirus B19, influenza, CMV and Epstein-Barr virus. According to a later analysis, TCR association rates differed among HLA loci, with DRB1 alleles showing the most associated TCRs and HLA-C alleles showing the fewest. When HLA alleles, especially DR and DQ, strongly co-occurred, attributing TCR associations to individual alleles was difficult. The classifier was reported to diagnose cytomegalovirus status with high specificity and sensitivity in both the original and validation cohorts. A further reported finding was that TCR beta sequences accurately predicted the HLA-A and HLA-B alleles for most subjects in the first cohort. A later analysis associated around 16,000 TCR beta sequences with specific HLA alleles at a false discovery rate of 0.05. A group of highly shared sequence variants was considered likely to be a technical artifact of the sequencing pipeline. In the study, about 150 TCR beta chains were listed as associated with cytomegalovirus. In this cohort, only TCR beta chains were sequenced, and detectable features were limited by the absence of alpha or paired-chain data. Three of the identified cytomegalovirus-associated TCR beta chains were confirmed in vitro to be specific for cytomegalovirus antigens. Because counts were too low, some 17 rarely observed V segments, including chromosome 9 orphons, were excluded from the earlier analysis of some 540 of the donors. The authors suggested that the approach could potentially be extended to other disease states and immunological phenotypes. Compared with the 666-donor mean, donors in an Asian-associated ancestry cluster had fewer N-insertions in productive TCRs, according to a later genetic analysis. In an earlier analysis of 450 to 750 of the donors, most TCR beta V segments appeared in productive rearrangements about 87% or about 30% of the time, broadly matching IMGT annotations. In a later analysis, HLA-associated TCR beta chains were found to be more clonally expanded and to have lower generation probabilities than equally common non-associated chains. According to a later analysis, most CMV-associated TCR beta chains appeared to be HLA-restricted, and the HLA associations seemed to be driven largely by CMV exposure. V-gene and J-gene trimming of TCR beta chains was associated with a missense DCLRE1C variant in a later genetic analysis, and the association was replicated in an independent cohort. For the cohort, immune exposure information was limited to CMV serostatus. Linkage disequilibrium might explain the correlated functional status among segregating V segments, but an unknown experimental factor could not be ruled out.

The library was produced with the immunoSEQ multiplex PCR assay. The multiplex PCR relied on a mix of 60 forward primers for TCR Vbeta segments and 13 reverse primers for TCR Jbeta segments. The CDR3 region of rearranged TCR beta genes was amplified from genomic DNA by a multiplex PCR assay. The Illumina HiSeq System was used to sequence the amplified TCR beta libraries as 87-base-pair reads. The published analysis was carried out like this. In a later analysis, 70 million to 95 million unique TCR beta chains were counted across the approximately 640 repertoires, and roughly 10 million of these chains were shared by at least two donors. To remove PCR and sequencing errors, raw reads were error-corrected and collapsed into unique sequences using a nearest-neighbor algorithm that merged closely related sequences. To assign V, D and J gene segments, CDR3 sequences were aligned to IMGT reference sequences. For a sequence to be retained, a match of at least six nucleotides to both a V gene segment and a J gene segment was required. Rearrangements were classified as productive when the CDR3 lacked stop codons and remained in frame with V and J, and all other rearrangements were classified as non-productive. CDR3 was defined by IMGT convention, running from the second conserved V-encoded cysteine to the conserved J-encoded phenylalanine. Sequences without an unambiguous match to a single V gene segment were excluded from the earlier analysis of a few hundred of the donors. An earlier analysis of 550 to 650 of the donors classified V segments as functional when productive rearrangements were above 56.7% and as segregating when the standard deviation between donors was above 5%. A statistical classification framework was built for diagnosing cytomegalovirus status from the catalog of TCR beta chain sequences. In a later analysis, V and J genes were assigned by comparing TCR nucleotide sequences against IMGT/GENE-DB human TR gene sequences. Using the TCRdist pipeline, a later analysis assigned CDR3 sequences along with most-parsimonious VDJ recombination scenarios. In a later analysis, each TCR beta chain was defined by its CDR3 amino acid sequence together with its V-gene family, and reads without a unique V-gene family were excluded. In a later analysis, around 650 highly shared, low-generation-probability nucleotide sequences were removed to address suspected cross-contamination and a sequencing artifact. A later analysis calculated a clonal expansion index for each public chain from normalized within-repertoire ranks of inferred template counts. A later analysis computed generation probabilities with a VDJ recombination model fitted to out-of-frame rearrangements, and checked the results against IGoR. In a later analysis, TCR-TCR, TCR-HLA and TCR-CMV co-occurrence was scored with hypergeometric tests, and a repertoire-size bias correction was applied to TCR pairs. In a later analysis, false discovery rates were estimated by permuting HLA or CMV assignments 20 times. In a later analysis, co-occurring TCRs were grouped using DBSCAN, with TCRdist sequence similarity added in when clustering inside HLA-allele-positive subsets. For co-occurrence clustering, repertoires with fewer than 30,000 or more than 120,000 public chains were excluded, along with five or six repertoires with anomalous nucleotide sharing. TCRdb took over this immuneACCESS table, retaining in-frame rearrangements with V and J assigned. Such tables are incomplete; in checked studies, under half of the missing clones stem from an unresolved V gene, and the remainder is unexplained. V, J and clone size are those of that table, while D and trimming were read from the DNA. The sample contains around 130,000 clones, approximately 85% of them found a single time. Approximately 6.4% of the sample goes to the ten largest clones.

As for this clone: What this receptor recognizes is not known. The input lacks base qualities; no much larger clone sits a single base away.

V and J are truncated by 4 bases and 7 bases respectively, leaving an intervening sequence of 21 bases. The germline V gene sets CDR1 to SGHRS and CDR2 to YFSETQ. Including the terminal cysteine and phenylalanine, the CDR3 comprises 16 residues. Solely the CDR3 DNA is kept, with 48 bases framed from the first base. The cohort was made up of around 720 healthy bone marrow donors. At the time of sampling, every cohort member was nominally healthy, though immune exposures that went unrecorded were likely present. The donor tested CMV seropositive and was one of the 289 seropositive cohort members. Every donor gave a peripheral blood sample, and the peripheral blood mononuclear cells from that sample were used for TCR beta sequencing. Genomic DNA was extracted from the blood cell samples with the Qiagen DNeasy Blood Extraction Kit.

Here the chain combines TRBV5-1 and TRBJ2-1, with TRBD1 as a weak D call on 5 bases. The sample comprised PBMCs. The receptor's source is a woman aged 25 to 45 in good health and CMV-seropositive. CDR3 loop: CASSLNNQGLGNEQFF. The bases read TGCGCCAGCAGCCTGAACAACCAGGGATTGGGGAATGAGCAGTTCTTC. With the rest looked up from the reference TRBV5-1 and TRBJ2-1 genes rather than sequenced, the full variable domain is KAGVTQTPRYLIKTRGQQVTLSCSPISGHRSVSWYQQTPGQGLQFLFEYFSETQRNKGNFPGRFSGRQFSNSRSEMNVSTLELGDSALYLCASSLNNQGLGNEQFFGPGTRLTVL.